Listed below are T cell receptor beta chains from one sample, sequenced in a study of T cells in Graves' hyperthyroidism and ophthalmopathy. TCRdb called the multiplex PCR reads again in MiXCR, with one record for every CDR3 protein. The data show under 400,000 distinct CDR3 sequences, with over 15% seen just once and roughly 33% held by the top ten. Sequenced: blood. These receptors were taken from a man aged 25-40 years with Graves' hyperthyroidism. The CDR3 runs from the conserved cysteine through the conserved F or W. D genes are given only for firm matches. Clone size is not always given. Where it is, it says once, few, many or a class for expanded clones.

NA,TRBJ2-7,TRBV12-3/TRBV12-4,NA,TGTGCCAGCAGTTTCGGAGTTCGGGGGGAGCAGTACTTC,CASSFGVRGEQYF
many,TRBJ1-5,TRBV30,NA,TGTGCCTGGAGTGTACATGGAGGGATGTATCAGCCCCAGCATTTT,CAWSVHGGMYQPQHF
many,TRBJ1-4,TRBV27,NA,TGTGCCAGCAGTTCCTCCGGGCTCCAAAAGAGGGTTAATGAAAAACTGTTTTTT,CASSSSGLQKRVNEKLFF
NA,TRBJ2-2,TRBV7-9,TRBD2,TGTGCCAGCAGCACCCGGACTAGCGGGAGGCCGAACACCGGGGAGCTGTTTTTT,CASSTRTSGRPNTGELFF
many,TRBJ2-1,TRBV28,TRBD1,TGTGCCAGCTCCGGGACAGGGGCACTCAATGAGCAGTTCTTC,CASSGTGALNEQFF
few,TRBJ1-2,TRBV24-1,NA,TGTGCCACCAGTGATTTGCTCCAAATCCCGCCCGAGGGGTTATTTGGCTACACCTTC,CATSDLLQIPPEGLFGYTF
many,TRBJ2-3,TRBV11-1,NA,TGTGCCAGCAGCTTAGTCTCCGGATTCACAGATACGCAGTATTTT,CASSLVSGFTDTQYF
NA,TRBJ1-1,TRBV11-2,NA,TGTGCCAGCAGAAGAGGACGGATGAACACTGAAGCTTTCTTT,CASRRGRMNTEAFF
NA,TRBJ1-1,TRBV11-2,NA,TGTGCCAGCAGCCCCGTGGCAGTCATGAACACTGAAGGTTCCTTT,CASSPVAVMNTEGSF
many,TRBJ2-3,TRBV6-1,NA,TGTGCCAGCAGTGAGGGCAGGGGACTCACAGATACGCAGTATTTT,CASSEGRGLTDTQYF
many,TRBJ1-2,TRBV5-5,NA,TGTGCCAGCAGCTTGGGGATGCGCTCTCGTGGCTACACCTTC,CASSLGMRSRGYTF
few,TRBJ2-5,TRBV28,NA,TGTGCCAGCAGTTCCCCTAGGACAGACCTCCAAGAGACCCAGTACTTC,CASSSPRTDLQETQYF
NA,TRBJ2-5,TRBV10-3,TRBD1,TGTGCCATCAGTGACCAAGGGACAGAACAAGAGACCCAGTACTTC,CAISDQGTEQETQYF
many,TRBJ1-4,TRBV12-3/TRBV12-4,NA,TGTGCCAGCAGTTTTTATCAGGGAGGTGGAGTCGAAAAACTGTTTTTT,CASSFYQGGGVEKLFF
NA,TRBJ2-7,TRBV30,NA,TGTGCCTGGAGTGTACGGGTCTACGAGCAGTACTTC,CAWSVRVYEQYF
few,TRBJ2-1,TRBV6-5,NA,TGTGCCAGCAGTTACCCTCGGGGACTTCGAGGGACCTCAATCGATGAGCAGTTCTTC,CASSYPRGLRGTSIDEQFF
NA,TRBJ2-1,TRBV5-6,TRBD2,TGTGCCAGCAGCTTGGAAGTAGGGACTAGTCGCTACAATGAGCAGTTCTTC,CASSLEVGTSRYNEQFF
many,TRBJ2-1,TRBV7-9,TRBD2,TGTGCCAGCAGCTCCCGGACTAGCGGGAGGGCACACTACAATGAGCAGTTCTTC,CASSSRTSGRAHYNEQFF
many,TRBJ2-2,TRBV20-1,TRBD1,TGCAGTGCTAGGGACAGGGTGGCCGGGGAGCTGTTTTTT,CSARDRVAGELFF
many,TRBJ1-2,TRBV18,NA,TGTGCCAGCGCAAGCCAGGGCTCTAGCTATGGCTACACCTTC,CASASQGSSYGYTF
many,TRBJ2-3,TRBV28,TRBD2,TGTGCCAGCAGTCCCTCTAGCGGGAGGGCCGGGTCAGATACGCAGTATTTT,CASSPSSGRAGSDTQYF
many,TRBJ2-2,TRBV3-1,NA,TGTGCCAGCAGCCCCACAACGAACACCGGGGAGCTGTTTTTT,CASSPTTNTGELFF